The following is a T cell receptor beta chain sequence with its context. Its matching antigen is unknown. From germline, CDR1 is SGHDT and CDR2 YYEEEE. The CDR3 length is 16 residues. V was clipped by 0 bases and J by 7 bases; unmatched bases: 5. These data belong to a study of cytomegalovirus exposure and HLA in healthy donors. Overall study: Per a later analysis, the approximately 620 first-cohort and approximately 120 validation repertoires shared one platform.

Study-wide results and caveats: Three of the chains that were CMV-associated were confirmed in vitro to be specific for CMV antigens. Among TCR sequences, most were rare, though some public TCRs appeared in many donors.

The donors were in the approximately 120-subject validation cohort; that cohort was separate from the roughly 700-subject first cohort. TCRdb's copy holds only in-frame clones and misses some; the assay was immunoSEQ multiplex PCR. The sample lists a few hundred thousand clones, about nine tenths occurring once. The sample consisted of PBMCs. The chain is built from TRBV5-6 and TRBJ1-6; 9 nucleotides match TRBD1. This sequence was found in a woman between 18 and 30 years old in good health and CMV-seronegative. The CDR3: CASSLVGQGINSPLHF. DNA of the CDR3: TGTGCCAGCAGCTTGGTCGGACAGGGGATAAATTCACCCCTCCACTTT.